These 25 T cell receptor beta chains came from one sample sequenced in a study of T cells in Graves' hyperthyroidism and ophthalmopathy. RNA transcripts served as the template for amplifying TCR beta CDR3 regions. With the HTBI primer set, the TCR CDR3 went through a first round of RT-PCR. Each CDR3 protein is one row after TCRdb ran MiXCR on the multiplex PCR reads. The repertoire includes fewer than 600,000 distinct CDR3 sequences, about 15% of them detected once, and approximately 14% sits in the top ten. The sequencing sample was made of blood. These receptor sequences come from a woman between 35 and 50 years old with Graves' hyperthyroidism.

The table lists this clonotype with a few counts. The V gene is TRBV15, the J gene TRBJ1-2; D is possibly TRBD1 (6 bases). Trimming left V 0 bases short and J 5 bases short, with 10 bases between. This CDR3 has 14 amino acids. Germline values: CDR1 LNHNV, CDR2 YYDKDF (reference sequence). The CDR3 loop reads CATSRDPQGYGYTF. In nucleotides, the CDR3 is TGTGCCACCAGCAGAGATCCACAGGGTTATGGCTACACCTTC.

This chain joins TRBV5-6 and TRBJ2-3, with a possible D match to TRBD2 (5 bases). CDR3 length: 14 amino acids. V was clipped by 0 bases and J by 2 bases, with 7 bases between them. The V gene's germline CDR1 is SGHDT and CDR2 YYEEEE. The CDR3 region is CASSLERVTDTQYF. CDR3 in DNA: TGTGCCAGCAGCTTGGAGAGGGTCACAGATACGCAGTATTTT.

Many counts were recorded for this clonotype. CDR3: CASSSGWEQYF. CDR3 nucleotide sequence: TGCGCCAGCAGCTCGGGTTGGGAGCAGTACTTC. The chain employs TRBV5-1 and TRBJ2-7; D gene unclear. CDR3 length: 11 amino acids. The germline V gene encodes CDR1 SGHRS and CDR2 YFSETQ. V lost 3 bases and J 7 bases, leaving 8 bases between the germline ends. Full variable domain (outside the CDR3, taken from reference TRBV5-1 and TRBJ2-7): KAGVTQTPRYLIKTRGQQVTLSCSPISGHRSVSWYQQTPGQGLQFLFEYFSETQRNKGNFPGRFSGRQFSNSRSEMNVSTLELGDSALYLCASSSGWEQYFGPGTRLTVT.

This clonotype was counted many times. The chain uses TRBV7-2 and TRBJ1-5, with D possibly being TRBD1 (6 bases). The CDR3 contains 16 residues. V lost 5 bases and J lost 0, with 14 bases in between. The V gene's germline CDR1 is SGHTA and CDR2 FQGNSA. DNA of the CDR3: TGTGCCAGCAGCCTTATCGGAGGGGGTAGCAATCAGCCCCAGCATTTT. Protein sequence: CASSLIGGGSNQPQHF.

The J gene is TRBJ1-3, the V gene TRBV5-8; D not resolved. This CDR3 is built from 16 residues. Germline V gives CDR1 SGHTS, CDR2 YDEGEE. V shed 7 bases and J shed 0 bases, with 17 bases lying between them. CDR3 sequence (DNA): TGTGCCAGCCCTCTGATGGGTGCCAGCTCTGGAAACACCATATATTTT. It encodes CASPLMGASSGNTIYF.

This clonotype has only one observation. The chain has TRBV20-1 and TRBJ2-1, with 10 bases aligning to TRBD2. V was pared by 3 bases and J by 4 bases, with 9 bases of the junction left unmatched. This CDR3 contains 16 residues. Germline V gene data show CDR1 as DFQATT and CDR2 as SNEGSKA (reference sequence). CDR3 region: CSASGLAGEVYNEQFF. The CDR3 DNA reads TGCAGTGCTAGTGGTCTAGCGGGAGAGGTTTACAATGAGCAGTTCTTC.

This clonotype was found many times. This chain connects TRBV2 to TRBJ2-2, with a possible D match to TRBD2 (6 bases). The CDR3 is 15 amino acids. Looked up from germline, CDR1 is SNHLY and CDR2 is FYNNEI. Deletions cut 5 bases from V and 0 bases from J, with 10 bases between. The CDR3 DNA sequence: TGTGCCAGCAGTAATAGCGGATCGAACACCGGGGAGCTGTTTTTT. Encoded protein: CASSNSGSNTGELFF.

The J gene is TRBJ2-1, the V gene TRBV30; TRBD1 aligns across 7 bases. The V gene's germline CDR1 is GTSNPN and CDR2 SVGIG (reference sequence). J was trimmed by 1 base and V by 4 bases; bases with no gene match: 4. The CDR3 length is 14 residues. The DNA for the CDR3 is TGTGCCTGGAACGCACAGGGGTCCTACAATGAGCAGTTCTTC. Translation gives CAWNAQGSYNEQFF.

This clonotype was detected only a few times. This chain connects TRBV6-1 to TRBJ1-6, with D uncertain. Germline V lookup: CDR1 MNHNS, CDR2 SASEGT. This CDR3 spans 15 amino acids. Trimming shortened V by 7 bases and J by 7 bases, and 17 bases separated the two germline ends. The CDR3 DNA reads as TGTGCCAGCACCCCCCTGGGTAGTGTGAATTCACCCCTCCACTTT. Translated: CASTPLGSVNSPLHF.

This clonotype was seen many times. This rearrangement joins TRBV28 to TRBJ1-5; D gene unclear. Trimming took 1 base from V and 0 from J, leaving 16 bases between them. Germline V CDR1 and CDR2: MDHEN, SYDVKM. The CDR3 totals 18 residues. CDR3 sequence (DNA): TGTGCCAGCAGTTTATATCGATCGGGAATATATAGCAATCAGCCCCAGCATTTT. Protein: CASSLYRSGIYSNQPQHF. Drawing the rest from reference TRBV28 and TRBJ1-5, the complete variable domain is DVKVTQSSRYLVKRTGEKVFLECVQDMDHENMFWYRQDPGLGLRLIYFSYDVKMKEKGDIPEGYSVSREKKERFSLILESASTNQTSMYLCASSLYRSGIYSNQPQHFGDGTRLSIL.

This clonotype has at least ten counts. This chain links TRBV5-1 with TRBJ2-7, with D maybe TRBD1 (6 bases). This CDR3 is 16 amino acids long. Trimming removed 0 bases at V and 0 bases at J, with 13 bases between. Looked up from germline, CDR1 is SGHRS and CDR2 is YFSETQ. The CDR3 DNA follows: TGCGCCAGCAGCTTGGATCTAGGACAGTTCTCCTACGAGCAGTACTTC. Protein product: CASSLDLGQFSYEQYF. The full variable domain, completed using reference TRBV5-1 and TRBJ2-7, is KAGVTQTPRYLIKTRGQQVTLSCSPISGHRSVSWYQQTPGQGLQFLFEYFSETQRNKGNFPGRFSGRQFSNSRSEMNVSTLELGDSALYLCASSLDLGQFSYEQYFGPGTRLTVT.

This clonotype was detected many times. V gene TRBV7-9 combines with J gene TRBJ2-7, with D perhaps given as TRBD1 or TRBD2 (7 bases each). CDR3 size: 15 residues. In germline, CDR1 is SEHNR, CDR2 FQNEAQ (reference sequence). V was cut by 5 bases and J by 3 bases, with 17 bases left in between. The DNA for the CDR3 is TGTGCCAGCAGCCCCTTGACAGGGAGGGGCTACGAGCAGTACTTC. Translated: CASSPLTGRGYEQYF.

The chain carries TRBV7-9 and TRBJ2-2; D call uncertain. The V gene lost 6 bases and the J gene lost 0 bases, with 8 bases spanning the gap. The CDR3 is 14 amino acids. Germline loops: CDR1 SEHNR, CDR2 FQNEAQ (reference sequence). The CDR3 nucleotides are TGTGCCAGCAGATCTCAATCGAACACCGGGGAGCTGTTTTTT. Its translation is CASRSQSNTGELFF.

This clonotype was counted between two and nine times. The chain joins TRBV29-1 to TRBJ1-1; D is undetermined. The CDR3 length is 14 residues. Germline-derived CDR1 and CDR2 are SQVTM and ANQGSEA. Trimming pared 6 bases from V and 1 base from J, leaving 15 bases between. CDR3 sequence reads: CSVQVGSGNTEAFF. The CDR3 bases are TGCAGCGTCCAAGTGGGCAGTGGGAACACTGAAGCTTTCTTT.

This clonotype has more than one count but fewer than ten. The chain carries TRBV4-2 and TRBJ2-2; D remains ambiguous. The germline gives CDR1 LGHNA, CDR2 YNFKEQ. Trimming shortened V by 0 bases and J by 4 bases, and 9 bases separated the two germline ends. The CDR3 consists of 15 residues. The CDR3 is CASSQDPGVTGELFF. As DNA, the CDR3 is TGTGCCAGCAGCCAAGATCCTGGGGTCACCGGGGAGCTGTTTTTT.

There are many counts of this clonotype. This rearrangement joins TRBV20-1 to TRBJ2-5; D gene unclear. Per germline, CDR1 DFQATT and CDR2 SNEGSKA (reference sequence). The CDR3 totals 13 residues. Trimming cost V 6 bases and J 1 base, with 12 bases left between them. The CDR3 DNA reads TGCAGTGCCAAAGGGCAGTTCCAAGAGACCCAGTACTTC. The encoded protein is CSAKGQFQETQYF.

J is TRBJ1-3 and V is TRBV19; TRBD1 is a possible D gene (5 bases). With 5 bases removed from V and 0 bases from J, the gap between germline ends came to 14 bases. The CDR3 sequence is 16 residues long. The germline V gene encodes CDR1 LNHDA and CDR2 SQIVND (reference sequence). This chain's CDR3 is CASSPSGTLSGNTIYF. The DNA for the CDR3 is TGTGCCAGTAGTCCCTCAGGGACTCTCTCTGGAAACACCATATATTTT. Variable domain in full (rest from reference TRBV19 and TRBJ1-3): DGGITQSPKYLFRKEGQNVTLSCEQNLNHDAMYWYRQDPGQGLRLIYYSQIVNDFQKGDIAEGYSVSREKKESFPLTVTSAQKNPTAFYLCASSPSGTLSGNTIYFGEGSWLTVV.

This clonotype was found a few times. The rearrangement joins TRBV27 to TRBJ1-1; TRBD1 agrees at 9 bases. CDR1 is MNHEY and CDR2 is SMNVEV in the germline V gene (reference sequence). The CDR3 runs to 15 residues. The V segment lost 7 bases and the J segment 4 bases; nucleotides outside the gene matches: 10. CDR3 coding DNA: TGTGCCAGCAATCCTATGGGGACAGGGCGCACTGAAGCTTTCTTT. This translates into CASNPMGTGRTEAFF.

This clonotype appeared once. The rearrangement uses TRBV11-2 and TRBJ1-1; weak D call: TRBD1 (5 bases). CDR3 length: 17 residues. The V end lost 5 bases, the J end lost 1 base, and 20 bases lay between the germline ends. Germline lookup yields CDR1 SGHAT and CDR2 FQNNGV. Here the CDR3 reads CASSTSGGTKRNTEAFF. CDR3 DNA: TGTGCCAGCAGCACTAGCGGTGGGACGAAAAGGAACACTGAAGCTTTCTTT.

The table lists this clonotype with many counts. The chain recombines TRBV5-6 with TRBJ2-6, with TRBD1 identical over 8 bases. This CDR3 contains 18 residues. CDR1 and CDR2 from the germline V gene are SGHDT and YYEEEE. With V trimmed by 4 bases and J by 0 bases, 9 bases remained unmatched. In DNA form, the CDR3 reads TGTGCCAGCAGCCGAGGGACAGGAGACTTCTCTGGGGCCAACGTCCTGACTTTC. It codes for CASSRGTGDFSGANVLTF.

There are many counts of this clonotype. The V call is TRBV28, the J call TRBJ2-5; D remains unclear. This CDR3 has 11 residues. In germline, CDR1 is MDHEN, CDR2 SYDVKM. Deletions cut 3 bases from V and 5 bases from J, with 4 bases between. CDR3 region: CASSFMETQYF. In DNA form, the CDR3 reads TGTGCCAGCAGTTTTATGGAGACCCAGTACTTC.

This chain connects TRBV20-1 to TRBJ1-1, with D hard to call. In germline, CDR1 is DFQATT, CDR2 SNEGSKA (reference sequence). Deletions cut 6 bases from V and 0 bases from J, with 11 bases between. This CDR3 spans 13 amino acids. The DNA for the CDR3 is TGCAGTGCCTGGGCCCCCATGAACACTGAAGCTTTCTTT. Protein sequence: CSAWAPMNTEAFF.

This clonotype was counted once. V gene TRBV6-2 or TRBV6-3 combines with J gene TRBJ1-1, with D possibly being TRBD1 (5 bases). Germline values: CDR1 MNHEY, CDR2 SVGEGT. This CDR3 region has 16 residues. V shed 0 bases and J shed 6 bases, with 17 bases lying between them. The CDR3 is CASSYSDTRGGAEAFF. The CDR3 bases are TGTGCCAGCAGTTACTCGGACACCCGGGGGGGAGCTGAAGCTTTCTTT.

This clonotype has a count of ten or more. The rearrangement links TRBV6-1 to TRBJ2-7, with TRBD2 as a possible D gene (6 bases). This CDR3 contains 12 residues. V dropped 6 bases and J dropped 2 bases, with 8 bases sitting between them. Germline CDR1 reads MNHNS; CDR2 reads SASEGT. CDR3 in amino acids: CASSSGAYEQYF. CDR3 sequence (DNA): TGTGCCAGCAGCTCGGGGGCCTACGAGCAGTACTTC.

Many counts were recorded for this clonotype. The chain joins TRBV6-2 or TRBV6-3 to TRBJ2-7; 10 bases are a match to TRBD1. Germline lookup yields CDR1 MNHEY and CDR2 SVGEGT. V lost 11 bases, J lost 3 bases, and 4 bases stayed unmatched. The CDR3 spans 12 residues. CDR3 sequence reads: CAGGQGRYEQYF. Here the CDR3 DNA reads TGTGCCGGGGGACAGGGGCGCTACGAGCAGTACTTC.